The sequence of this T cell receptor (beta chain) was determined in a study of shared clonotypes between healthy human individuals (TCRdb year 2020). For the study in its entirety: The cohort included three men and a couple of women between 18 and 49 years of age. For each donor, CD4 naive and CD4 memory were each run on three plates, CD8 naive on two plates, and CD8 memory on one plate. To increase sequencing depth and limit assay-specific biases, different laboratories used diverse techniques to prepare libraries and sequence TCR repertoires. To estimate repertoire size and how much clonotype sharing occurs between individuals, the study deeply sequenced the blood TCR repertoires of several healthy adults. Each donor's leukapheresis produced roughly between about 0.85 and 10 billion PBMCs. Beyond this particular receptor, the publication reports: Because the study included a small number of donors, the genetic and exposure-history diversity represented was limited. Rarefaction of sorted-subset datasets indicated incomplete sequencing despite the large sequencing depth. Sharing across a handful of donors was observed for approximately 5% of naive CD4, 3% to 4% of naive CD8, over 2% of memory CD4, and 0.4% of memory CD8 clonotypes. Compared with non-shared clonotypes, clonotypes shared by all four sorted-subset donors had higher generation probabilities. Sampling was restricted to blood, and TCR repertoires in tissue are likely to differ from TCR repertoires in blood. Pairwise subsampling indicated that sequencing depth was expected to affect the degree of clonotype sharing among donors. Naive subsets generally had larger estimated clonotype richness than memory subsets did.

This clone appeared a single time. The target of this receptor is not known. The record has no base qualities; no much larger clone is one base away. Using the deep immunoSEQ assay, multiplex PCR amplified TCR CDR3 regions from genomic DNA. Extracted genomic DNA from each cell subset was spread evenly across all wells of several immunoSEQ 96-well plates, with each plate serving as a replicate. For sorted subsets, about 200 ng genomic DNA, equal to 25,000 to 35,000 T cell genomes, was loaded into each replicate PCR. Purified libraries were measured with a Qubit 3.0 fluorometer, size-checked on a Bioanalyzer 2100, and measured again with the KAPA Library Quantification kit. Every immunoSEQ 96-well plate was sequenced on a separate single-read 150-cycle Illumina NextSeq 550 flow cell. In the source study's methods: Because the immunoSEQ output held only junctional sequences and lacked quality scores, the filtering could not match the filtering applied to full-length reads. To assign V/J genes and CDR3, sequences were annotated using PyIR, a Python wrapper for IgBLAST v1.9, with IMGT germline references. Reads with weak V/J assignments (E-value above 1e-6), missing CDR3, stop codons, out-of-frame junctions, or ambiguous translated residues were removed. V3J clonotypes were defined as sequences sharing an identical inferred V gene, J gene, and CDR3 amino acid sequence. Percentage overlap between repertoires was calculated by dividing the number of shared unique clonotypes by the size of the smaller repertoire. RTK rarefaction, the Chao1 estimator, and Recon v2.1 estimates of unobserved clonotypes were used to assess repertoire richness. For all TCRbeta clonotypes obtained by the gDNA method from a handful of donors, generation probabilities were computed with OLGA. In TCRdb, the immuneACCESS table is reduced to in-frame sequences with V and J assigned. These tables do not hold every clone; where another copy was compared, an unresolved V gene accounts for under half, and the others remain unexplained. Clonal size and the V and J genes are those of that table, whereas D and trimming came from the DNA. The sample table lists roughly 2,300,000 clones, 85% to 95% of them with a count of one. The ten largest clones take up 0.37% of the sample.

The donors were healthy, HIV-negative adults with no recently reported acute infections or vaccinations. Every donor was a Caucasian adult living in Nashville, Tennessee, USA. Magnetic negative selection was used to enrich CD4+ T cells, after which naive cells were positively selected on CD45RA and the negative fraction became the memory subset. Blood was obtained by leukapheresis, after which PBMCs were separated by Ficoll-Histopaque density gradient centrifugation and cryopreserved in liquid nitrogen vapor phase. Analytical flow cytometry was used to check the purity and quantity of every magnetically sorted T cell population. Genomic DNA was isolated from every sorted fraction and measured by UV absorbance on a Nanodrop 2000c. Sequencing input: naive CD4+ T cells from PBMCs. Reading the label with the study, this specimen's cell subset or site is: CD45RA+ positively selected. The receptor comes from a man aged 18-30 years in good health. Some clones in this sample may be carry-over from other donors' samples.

The bases read TGTGCCAGCAGCTTAGTCGGGACAGGTCTGTTGTACGAGCAGTACTTC. This gives the protein CASSLVGTGLLYEQYF. The chain is assembled from TRBV7-2 and TRBJ2-7; a stretch of 8 junction bases matches TRBD1. The germline V and J ends show losses of 1 base and 4 bases respectively, and no gene match explains 9 bases of the junction. The CDR3 covers 16 residues, taking in both the cysteine and the phenylalanine. Only the CDR3 region is kept as DNA, spanning 48 bases read in frame from base 1. As encoded in the germline V gene, CDR1 is SGHTA while CDR2 is FQGNSA.